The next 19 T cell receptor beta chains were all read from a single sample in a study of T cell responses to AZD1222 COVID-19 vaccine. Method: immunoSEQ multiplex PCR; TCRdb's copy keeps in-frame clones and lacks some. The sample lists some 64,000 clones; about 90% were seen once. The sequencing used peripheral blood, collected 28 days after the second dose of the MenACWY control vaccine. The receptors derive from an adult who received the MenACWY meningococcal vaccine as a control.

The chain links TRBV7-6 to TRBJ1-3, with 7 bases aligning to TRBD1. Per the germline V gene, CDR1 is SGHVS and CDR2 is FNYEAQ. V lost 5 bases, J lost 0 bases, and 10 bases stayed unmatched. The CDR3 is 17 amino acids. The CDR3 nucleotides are TGTGCCAGCAGCCTACCCCGGACAGGCAGCTCTGGAAACACCATATATTTT. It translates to CASSLPRTGSSGNTIYF. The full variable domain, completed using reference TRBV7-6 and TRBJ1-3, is GAGVSQSPRYKVTKRGQDVALRCDPISGHVSLYWYRQALGQGPEFLTYFNYEAQQDKSGLPNDRFSAERPEGSISTLTIQRTEQRDSAMYRCASSLPRTGSSGNTIYFGEGSWLTVV.

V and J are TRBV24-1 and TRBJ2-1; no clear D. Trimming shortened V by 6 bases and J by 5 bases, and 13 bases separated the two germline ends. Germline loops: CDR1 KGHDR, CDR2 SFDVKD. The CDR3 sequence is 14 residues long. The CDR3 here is CATSRVDSDNEQFF. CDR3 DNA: TGTGCCACCAGTCGGGTAGATTCAGACAATGAGCAGTTCTTC.

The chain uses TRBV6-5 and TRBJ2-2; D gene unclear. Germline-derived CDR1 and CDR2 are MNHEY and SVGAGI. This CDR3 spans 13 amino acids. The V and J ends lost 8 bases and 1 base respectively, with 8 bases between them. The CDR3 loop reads CASRSVNTGELFF. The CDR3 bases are TGTGCCAGCCGGTCAGTGAACACCGGGGAGCTGTTTTTT.

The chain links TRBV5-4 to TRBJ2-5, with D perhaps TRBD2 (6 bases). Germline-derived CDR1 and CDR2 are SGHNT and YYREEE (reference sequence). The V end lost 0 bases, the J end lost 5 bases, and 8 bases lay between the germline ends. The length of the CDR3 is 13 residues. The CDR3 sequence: CASSLVGGETQYF. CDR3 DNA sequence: TGTGCCAGCAGCTTGGTGGGAGGCGAGACCCAGTACTTC.

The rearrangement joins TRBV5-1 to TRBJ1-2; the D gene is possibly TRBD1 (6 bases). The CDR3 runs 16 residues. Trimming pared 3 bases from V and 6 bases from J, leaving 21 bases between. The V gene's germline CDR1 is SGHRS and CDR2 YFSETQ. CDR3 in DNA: TGCGCCAGCAGCTACTTCCGGGACATGGCGAGTGATGGCTACACCTTC. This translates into CASSYFRDMASDGYTF.

CDR3 protein: CASSKSLGGQPQHF. CDR3 bases: TGTGCCAGCAGTAAATCCCTGGGAGGTCAGCCCCAGCATTTT. The chain joins TRBV28 to TRBJ1-5, with D hard to call. This CDR3 has 14 residues. The ends were cut back, 5 bases at V and 6 bases at J, with 14 bases in the middle. Germline assignment: CDR1 MDHEN and CDR2 SYDVKM.

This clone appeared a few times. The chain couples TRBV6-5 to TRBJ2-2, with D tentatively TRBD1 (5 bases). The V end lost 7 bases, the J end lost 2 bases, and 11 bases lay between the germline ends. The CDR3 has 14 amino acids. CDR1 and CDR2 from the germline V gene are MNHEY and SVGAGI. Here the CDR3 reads CASMFWGNTGELFF. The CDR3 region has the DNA TGTGCCAGCATGTTTTGGGGCAACACCGGGGAGCTGTTTTTT.

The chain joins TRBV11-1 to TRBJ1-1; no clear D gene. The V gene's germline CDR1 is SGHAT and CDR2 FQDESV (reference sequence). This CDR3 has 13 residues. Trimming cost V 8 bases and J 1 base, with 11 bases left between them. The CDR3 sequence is CASSWGGNTEAFF. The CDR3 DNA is TGTGCCAGCTCATGGGGTGGGAACACTGAAGCTTTCTTT.

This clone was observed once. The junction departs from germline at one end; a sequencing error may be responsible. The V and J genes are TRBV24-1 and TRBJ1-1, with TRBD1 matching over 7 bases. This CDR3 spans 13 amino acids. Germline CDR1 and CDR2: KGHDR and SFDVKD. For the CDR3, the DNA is TGTGCCAACCCGGACAGGACGAACGCTGAAGCTTTCTTT. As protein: CANPDRTNAEAFF.

The CDR3 loop is CASRTTPGQYGYTF. CDR3 bases: TGTGCCAGCAGAACCACTCCGGGACAGTATGGCTACACCTTC. The rearrangement uses TRBV6-6 and TRBJ1-2, with 7 positions matching TRBD1. The CDR3 runs to 14 residues. V lost 6 bases and J lost 5; bases outside the gene matches: 9. Germline values: CDR1 MNHNY, CDR2 SVGAGI (reference sequence).

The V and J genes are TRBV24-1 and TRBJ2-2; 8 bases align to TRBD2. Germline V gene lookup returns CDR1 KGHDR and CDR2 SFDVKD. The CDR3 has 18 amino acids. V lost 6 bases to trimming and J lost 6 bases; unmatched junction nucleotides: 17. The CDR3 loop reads CATSFGPPGLGKPGELFF. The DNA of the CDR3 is TGTGCCACCAGTTTCGGCCCCCCGGGACTAGGGAAACCCGGGGAGCTGTTTTTT.

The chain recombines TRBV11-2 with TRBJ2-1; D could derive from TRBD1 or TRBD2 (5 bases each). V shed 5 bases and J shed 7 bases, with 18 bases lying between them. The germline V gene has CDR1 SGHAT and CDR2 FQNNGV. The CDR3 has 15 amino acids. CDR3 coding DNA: TGTGCCAGCAGCCCAATCGGGACGCTTTGGAATGAGCAGTTCTTC. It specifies CASSPIGTLWNEQFF.

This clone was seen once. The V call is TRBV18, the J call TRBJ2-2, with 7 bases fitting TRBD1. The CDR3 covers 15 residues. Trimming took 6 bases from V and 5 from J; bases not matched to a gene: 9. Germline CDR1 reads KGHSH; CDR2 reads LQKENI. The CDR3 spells CASSPNTGDTGELFF. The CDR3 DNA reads TGTGCCAGCTCCCCAAACACAGGGGATACCGGGGAGCTGTTTTTT.

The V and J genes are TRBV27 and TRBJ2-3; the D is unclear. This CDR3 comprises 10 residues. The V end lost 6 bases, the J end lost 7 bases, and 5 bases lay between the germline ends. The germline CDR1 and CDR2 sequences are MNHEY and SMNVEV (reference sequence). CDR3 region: CASRDHTQYF. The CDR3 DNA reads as TGTGCCAGCAGGGACCATACGCAGTATTTT.

The CDR3 coding sequence is TGTGCCAGTAGTACCCAGGGAAGGGTAACCTCGCCCCAGCATTTT. As protein: CASSTQGRVTSPQHF. The chain employs TRBV19 and TRBJ1-5; D might be TRBD1 (5 bases). The CDR3 has 15 residues. Germline-derived CDR1 and CDR2 are LNHDA and SQIVND (reference sequence). V was pared by 4 bases and J by 9 bases, with 19 bases between.

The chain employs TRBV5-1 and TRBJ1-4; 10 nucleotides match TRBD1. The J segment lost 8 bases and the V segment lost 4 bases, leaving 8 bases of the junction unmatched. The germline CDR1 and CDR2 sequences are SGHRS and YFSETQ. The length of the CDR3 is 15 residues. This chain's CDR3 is CASSAGQGVIEKLFF. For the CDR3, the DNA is TGCGCCAGCAGCGCAGGACAGGGGGTCATCGAAAAACTGTTTTTT. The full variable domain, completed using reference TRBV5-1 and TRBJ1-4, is KAGVTQTPRYLIKTRGQQVTLSCSPISGHRSVSWYQQTPGQGLQFLFEYFSETQRNKGNFPGRFSGRQFSNSRSEMNVSTLELGDSALYLCASSAGQGVIEKLFFGSGTQLSVL.

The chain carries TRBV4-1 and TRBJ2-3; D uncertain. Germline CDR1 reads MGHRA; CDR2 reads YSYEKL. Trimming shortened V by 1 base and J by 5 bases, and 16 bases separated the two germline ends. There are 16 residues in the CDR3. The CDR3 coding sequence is TGCGCCAGCAGCCAAGTAGCTCTCGTCATGGGAGATACGCAGTATTTT. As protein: CASSQVALVMGDTQYF.

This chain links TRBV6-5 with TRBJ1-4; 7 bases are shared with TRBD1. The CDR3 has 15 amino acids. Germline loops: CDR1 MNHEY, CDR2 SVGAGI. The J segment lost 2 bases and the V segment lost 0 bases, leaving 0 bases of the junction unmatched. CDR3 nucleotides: TGTGCCAGCAGTTACTCGACAGGGACTAATGAAAAACTGTTTTTT. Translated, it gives CASSYSTGTNEKLFF.

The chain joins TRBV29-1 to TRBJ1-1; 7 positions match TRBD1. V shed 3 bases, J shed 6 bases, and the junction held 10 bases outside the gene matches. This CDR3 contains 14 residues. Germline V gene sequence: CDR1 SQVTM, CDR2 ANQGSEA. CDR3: CSVDTRTGAAEAFF. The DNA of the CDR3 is TGCAGCGTTGATACCCGGACAGGAGCCGCTGAAGCTTTCTTT.